These 22 T cell receptor beta chains share one sample of origin, sequenced in a study of radiotherapy plus CTLA-4 blockade in lung cancer. TCRdb keeps only in-frame clones here, not all; method: immunoSEQ multiplex PCR. The data show around 120,000 clones, with about four fifths seen just once and 4% to 6% held by the top ten. The starting material was peripheral blood, obtained from a patient treated with radiotherapy plus ipilimumab. Receptors were obtained from a human donor with non-small cell lung cancer who had a partial response to radiotherapy plus ipilimumab.

The chain carries TRBV7-8 and TRBJ2-3; 10 bases line up with TRBD2. The CDR3 covers 17 residues. The germline CDR1 and CDR2 sequences are SGHVS and FQNEAQ. The V segment lost 2 bases and the J segment 6 bases; nucleotides outside the gene matches: 11. The CDR3 DNA reads TGTGCCAGCAGCTTACCCCTTGGGCTAGCGGGAGTGGATACGCAGTATTTT. Translated: CASSLPLGLAGVDTQYF.

The chain recombines TRBV9 with TRBJ1-3; possibly TRBD1 for D (5 bases). The V and J ends lost 0 bases and 0 bases respectively, with 7 bases between them. Germline CDR1 reads SGDLS; CDR2 reads YYNGEE. The CDR3 sequence is 15 residues long. The CDR3 loop is CASSVGQRSGNTIYF. The CDR3 DNA reads as TGTGCCAGCAGCGTAGGACAGCGCTCTGGAAACACCATATATTTT.

This clone was seen just once. This sequence joins TRBV5-6 and TRBJ2-7; unclear D gene. The V gene's germline CDR1 is SGHDT and CDR2 YYEEEE. Trimming shortened V by 0 bases and J by 0 bases, and 13 bases separated the two germline ends. The CDR3 totals 16 residues. CDR3: CASSLEPEVSSYEQYF. DNA for the CDR3: TGTGCCAGCAGCTTGGAGCCTGAGGTAAGCTCCTACGAGCAGTACTTC.

This clone was seen once. The V call is TRBV7-2, the J call TRBJ1-3, with D perhaps matching TRBD1 (6 bases). CDR3 size: 14 residues. Germline V gives CDR1 SGHTA, CDR2 FQGNSA. The ends were cut back, 5 bases at V and 5 bases at J, with 13 bases in the middle. Written as DNA, the CDR3 is TGTGCCAGCAGCCTTCAGACAGGCCGAAACACCATATATTTT. Its translation: CASSLQTGRNTIYF.

The CDR3 nucleotides are TGTGCCAGCAGTGGCGCAGGGGCTCCTAGGGTTCAGTACTTC. Translated: CASSGAGAPRVQYF. The chain carries TRBV25-1 and TRBJ2-4; tentative D call: TRBD1 (6 bases). Deletions cut 4 bases from V and 11 bases from J, with 18 bases between. The germline V gene has CDR1 MGHDK and CDR2 SYGVNS. The CDR3 is 14 amino acids.

This chain connects TRBV19 to TRBJ1-2; possible D gene TRBD1, 5 bases. CDR1 and CDR2 (germline): LNHDA, SQIVND (reference sequence). The CDR3 length is 14 residues. The germline V and J ends were trimmed by 2 bases and 5 bases, with 12 bases remaining between them. The CDR3 DNA reads as TGTGCCAGTAGTATACCCAGGGATGCGTATGGCTACACCTTC. It specifies CASSIPRDAYGYTF.

This rearrangement joins TRBV4-1 to TRBJ1-4; 7 nucleotides agree with TRBD1. Germline values: CDR1 MGHRA, CDR2 YSYEKL. This CDR3 is 15 amino acids long. J lost 10 bases, V lost 1 base, and 9 bases had no gene match. DNA for the CDR3: TGCGCCAGCAGCCAAGCCCCGGGACAGAAGGGAAAACTGTTTTTT. Translating gives CASSQAPGQKGKLFF.

To note about this clone: The junction shows a germline mismatch at one end, possibly a read error. This chain connects TRBV27 to TRBJ2-7; tentative D call: TRBD1 (6 bases). The CDR3 is 16 amino acids. Per germline, CDR1 MNHEY and CDR2 SMNVEV (reference sequence). DNA of the CDR3: TGTGCCAGTATATCAACGGCTGGGGGCCTTTCCTGCGAGCAGTACTTC. Translated, it gives CASISTAGGLSCEQYF.

The V and J genes are TRBV29-1 and TRBJ2-5; D is possibly TRBD1 (6 bases). The V gene's germline CDR1 is SQVTM and CDR2 ANQGSEA. V shed 8 bases and J shed 0 bases, with 16 bases lying between them. This CDR3 has 14 amino acids. DNA of the CDR3: TGCAGCCACGGACAGACGATTAACCAAGAGACCCAGTACTTC. Translating gives CSHGQTINQETQYF.

This clone was seen only once. The CDR3 protein is CASSLGTGVGTEAFF. CDR3 bases: TGTGCCAGCAGCTTAGGAACAGGGGTGGGGACTGAAGCTTTCTTT. The chain combines TRBV7-6 with TRBJ1-1; TRBD1 matches 7 bases. Germline loops: CDR1 SGHVS, CDR2 FNYEAQ. CDR3 length: 15 amino acids. V shed 1 base and J 5 bases; nucleotides not matched to a gene: 7.

This chain joins TRBV7-2 and TRBJ2-2, with 14 bases matching TRBD2. The CDR3 runs to 16 residues. The germline V gene has CDR1 SGHTA and CDR2 FQGNSA. Unmatched junction bases numbered 5, after V lost 4 bases and J lost 7 bases. The CDR3 region is CASSSGLAGAGGELFF. The DNA of the CDR3 is TGTGCCAGCAGCTCGGGACTAGCGGGAGCGGGCGGGGAGCTGTTTTTT.

This clone was detected once. The chain couples TRBV7-9 to TRBJ2-7, with D possibly TRBD1 on 6 matching bases. The CDR3 runs to 14 residues. Trimming stripped 4 bases from V and 1 base from J, with 11 bases between. Per the germline V gene, CDR1 is SEHNR and CDR2 is FQNEAQ (reference sequence). CDR3 DNA: TGTGCCAGCAGCTCCTGGGACACATCCTACGAGCAGTACTTC. Translating gives CASSSWDTSYEQYF.

This clone appeared a single time. The chain has TRBV6-5 and TRBJ2-7, with a possible D match to TRBD2 (6 bases). Germline CDR1 is MNHEY and CDR2 is SVGAGI. Trimming took 6 bases from V and 3 from J, leaving 15 bases between them. The length of the CDR3 is 14 residues. Written as DNA, the CDR3 is TGTGCCAGCAGGAAGGCAGGAGCGGGCTACGAGCAGTACTTC. This codes for CASRKAGAGYEQYF.

J is TRBJ1-2 and V is TRBV11-2; the D is unclear. Germline V CDR1 and CDR2: SGHAT, FQNNGV. The CDR3 spans 17 residues. The ends were cut back, 1 base at V and 0 bases at J, with 15 bases in the middle. The CDR3 bases are TGTGCCAGCAGCTTAGTGGGCAGAAGTTTCGCTAACTATGGCTACACCTTC. Amino acids: CASSLVGRSFANYGYTF. Full variable domain (rest looked up from reference TRBV11-2 and TRBJ1-2): EAGVAQSPRYKIIEKRQSVAFWCNPISGHATLYWYQQILGQGPKLLIQFQNNGVVDDSQLPKDRFSAERLKGVDSTLKIQPAKLEDSAVYLCASSLVGRSFANYGYTFGSGTRLTVV.

The CDR3 DNA is TGTGCCAGCTCACCGACTCCCGCCCCGAACACTGAAGCTTTCTTT. It translates to CASSPTPAPNTEAFF. The chain uses TRBV18 and TRBJ1-1; D is uncertain. CDR1 is KGHSH, CDR2 LQKENI, per germline. This CDR3 is 15 amino acids long. Trimming cost V 3 bases and J 1 base, with 12 bases left between them.

This sequence joins TRBV27 and TRBJ1-3, with D perhaps TRBD1 (6 bases). This CDR3 has 15 amino acids. The V and J ends lost 3 bases and 7 bases respectively, with 16 bases between them. The V gene's germline CDR1 is MNHEY and CDR2 SMNVEV (reference sequence). The CDR3 loop is CASSFHRGGANTIYF. CDR3 sequence (DNA): TGTGCCAGCAGTTTCCATCGGGGGGGGGCCAACACCATATATTTT.

The chain joins TRBV7-2 to TRBJ1-6; perhaps TRBD1 as D (5 bases). Trimming left V 2 bases short and J 8 bases short, with 16 bases between. The CDR3 extends over 16 amino acids. The germline gives CDR1 SGHTA, CDR2 FQGNSA. CDR3 region: CASSLSVGRGDSPLHF. CDR3 in DNA: TGTGCCAGCAGCTTATCCGTAGGAAGGGGCGATTCACCCCTCCACTTT.

J is TRBJ2-7 and V is TRBV5-1; 8 bases map to TRBD1. V lost 2 bases and J lost 5; bases outside the gene matches: 9. There are 15 residues in the CDR3. The germline V gene encodes CDR1 SGHRS and CDR2 YFSETQ. CDR3 protein: CASSLGQGRGDEQYV. The CDR3 DNA reads as TGCGCCAGCAGCTTAGGACAGGGCAGGGGCGACGAGCAGTACGTC.

The chain links TRBV4-1 to TRBJ2-3; 10 nucleotides match TRBD1. There are 16 residues in the CDR3. V trimming: 3 bases; J trimming: 4 bases; junction bases outside the gene matches: 7. Germline V CDR1 and CDR2: MGHRA, YSYEKL. CDR3 coding DNA: TGCGCCAGCAGCCAGGTGGGACAGGGGCCCTCAGATACGCAGTATTTT. This codes for CASSQVGQGPSDTQYF.

The CDR3 DNA follows: TGTGCCATCAGCACCGACAGCCAACGCAGAGAAAAACTGTTTTTT. Its protein is CAISTDSQRREKLFF. This sequence joins TRBV10-3 and TRBJ1-4, with a possible D match to TRBD1 (5 bases). Germline values: CDR1 ENHRY, CDR2 SYGVKD. The CDR3 has 15 amino acids. Trimming pared 6 bases from V and 8 bases from J, leaving 19 bases between.

The CDR3 bases are TGTGCCAGCTCACCCCGACAGGCTACCTACGAGCAGTACTTC. Translated: CASSPRQATYEQYF. This rearrangement joins TRBV18 to TRBJ2-7, with D maybe TRBD1 (6 bases). In germline, CDR1 is KGHSH, CDR2 LQKENI. The CDR3 is 14 amino acids. The V gene lost 3 bases and the J gene lost 2 bases, with 11 bases spanning the gap.

V gene TRBV18 combines with J gene TRBJ2-7, with 8 nucleotides matching TRBD2. V lost 5 bases and J lost 4; bases outside the gene matches: 7. The CDR3 length is 14 residues. Germline V lookup: CDR1 KGHSH, CDR2 LQKENI. CDR3 residues: CASSSAGVSYEQYF. CDR3 coding DNA: TGTGCCAGCTCATCAGCGGGAGTCTCTTACGAGCAGTACTTC. The full variable domain, completed using reference TRBV18 and TRBJ2-7, is NAGVMQNPRHLVRRRGQEARLRCSPMKGHSHVYWYRQLPEEGLKFMVYLQKENIIDESGMPKERFSAEFPKEGPSILRIQQVVRGDSAAYFCASSSAGVSYEQYFGPGTRLTVT.